The T cell receptor (beta chain) described here comes from a study of blood T cell repertoires in COVID-19 (dated by TCRdb to the early 2020s). General notes on the study: The collaborator samples originated in the United States, Italy and Spain and spanned the acute and convalescent phases of COVID-19. The dataset comprised deeply sampled blood TCRbeta repertoires from subjects exposed to, actively infected with, or recovered from COVID-19. The repertoires were released in a freely available public database meant as a resource for research on the immune response to SARS-CoV-2. The material from the prospective study consisted of cDNA or gDNA derived from T cells, B-cell-depleted T cells, or PBMCs. Samples came from the ongoing ImmuneRACE study (first 160 participants) plus 1,254 subjects from 6 global collaborators. Sample metadata almost always included a de-identified subject ID, COVID-19 status, age in years and sex. Where HLA class I and class II types were available, the types were taken from metadata supplied by the sample provider, not from assay-based typing.

At one collaborating source in Seattle, patients were enrolled during active infection and were followed longitudinally through the course of disease. Collaborating institutions collected whole blood in K2EDTA tubes following their own protocols. For TCRbeta analysis, collaborators shipped samples as frozen whole blood, isolated PBMCs, or DNA extracted from either of those sample types. This clone was observed a single time. Its antigen is not yet known. Nothing much larger sits one base from this clone, and base qualities are not available. The immunoSEQ Assay, a bias-controlled multiplex PCR, was used to amplify TCRbeta CDR3 regions from genomic DNA. From the authors' description of their analysis: The number of nucleated cells in each sample was estimated by amplification of reference gene primers within the assay. Sequence reads were collapsed and filtered to measure the absolute abundance of every unique TCRbeta CDR3 rearrangement. For each sample, productive Simpson clonality was calculated as the square root of Simpson's diversity index over productive rearrangements. Not all clones reach the TCRdb copy of this immuneACCESS table, which keeps in-frame sequences only. Checked studies attribute under half of the gap to unresolved V genes and leave the rest unexplained. The DNA gave D and trimming, while V, J and clone size come from that table. The sample records over 150,000 clones, roughly 86% of which are singletons. The ten largest clones capture under 0.7% of the sample.

V loses 3 bases of germline sequence and J loses 1 base, and the interval between the two ends is 7 bases. The CDR3 measures 13 amino acids from cysteine to phenylalanine. The kept DNA is CDR3 alone, 39 bases in frame from the first base. Looking up the germline V gene yields CDR1 SGHAT and CDR2 FQNNGV. Beyond this particular receptor, the publication reports: How much clinical and demographic metadata was included differed by source and by participant, and the metadata was provided uncurated.

This sequence originates from a man in his sixties with COVID-19, enrolled during active disease. The chain couples TRBV11-2 to TRBJ2-7; the D gene is not confidently resolved. Sequencing input: peripheral blood. The CDR3 sequence is CASSFRSSYEQYF. The DNA sequence is TGTGCCAGCAGCTTTCGTAGTTCCTACGAGCAGTACTTC.